The present TCR beta chain was sequenced within a study of regulatory T cells in long-lasting Graves disease. Per germline, CDR1 SGHAT and CDR2 FQNNGV. Trimming shortened V by 4 bases and J by 0 bases, and 15 bases separated the two germline ends. The CDR3 is made up of 16 amino acids. To make TCR beta libraries, researchers used iRepertoire HTBI primers and Arm-PCR of CDR3 regions. Using its own MiXCR run on the multiplex PCR reads, TCRdb lists one record per CDR3 protein. The sample comprises some 450,000 distinct CDR3 sequences, about 16% of which are singletons, and roughly 10% rests with the top ten. Specified time point: newly diagnosed GD, antithyroid drugs for less than 3 months. PBMCs were the source of the RNA used for TCR sequencing. From an endocrinology department in Xi'an, China, came the patients. EDTA tubes were used for drawing about 9 milliliters of peripheral blood. This clonotype occurred many times.

These data are also associated with another study on T cells in Graves' hyperthyroidism and ophthalmopathy. That report adds: Clinical symptoms, serum thyroxine, TRAb, thyroid ultrasound and orbital computed tomography established diagnosis. The model's output predicted ophthalmopathy at a median of about 6.5 months prior to onset.

The material sequenced was peripheral blood mononuclear cells (PBMCs), taken at new diagnosis, from a patient treated with antithyroid drugs. The chain is built from TRBV11-2 and TRBJ1-2, with D perhaps matching TRBD1 (5 bases). The TCR originated in a young woman with Graves disease. CDR3 nucleotide sequence: TGTGCCAGCAGCTCGGACGGGGGGGAGTCTAACTATGGCTACACCTTC. Translating it yields CASSSDGGESNYGYTF.